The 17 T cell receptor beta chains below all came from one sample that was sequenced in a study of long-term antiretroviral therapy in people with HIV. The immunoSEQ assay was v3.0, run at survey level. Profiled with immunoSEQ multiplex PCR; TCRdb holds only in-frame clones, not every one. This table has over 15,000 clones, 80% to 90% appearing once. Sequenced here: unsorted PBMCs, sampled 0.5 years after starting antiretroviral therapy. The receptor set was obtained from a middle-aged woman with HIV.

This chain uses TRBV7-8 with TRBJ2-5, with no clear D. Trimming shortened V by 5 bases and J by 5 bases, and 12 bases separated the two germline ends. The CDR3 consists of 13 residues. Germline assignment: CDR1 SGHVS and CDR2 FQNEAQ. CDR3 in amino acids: CASSLDQRETQYF. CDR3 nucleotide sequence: TGTGCCAGCAGCCTGGACCAGAGGGAGACCCAGTACTTC.

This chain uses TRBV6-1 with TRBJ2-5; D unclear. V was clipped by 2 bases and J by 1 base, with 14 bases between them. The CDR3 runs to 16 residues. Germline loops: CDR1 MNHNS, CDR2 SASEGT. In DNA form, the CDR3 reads TGTGCCAGCAGTGAACACTTATCCTTGTCCCAAGAGACCCAGTACTTC. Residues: CASSEHLSLSQETQYF.

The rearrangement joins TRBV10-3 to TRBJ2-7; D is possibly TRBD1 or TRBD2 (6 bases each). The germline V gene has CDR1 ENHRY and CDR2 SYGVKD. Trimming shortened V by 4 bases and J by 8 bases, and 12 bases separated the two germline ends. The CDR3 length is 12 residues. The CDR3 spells CAISVEGGQQYF. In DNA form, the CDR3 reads TGTGCCATCAGTGTGGAGGGGGGACAGCAGTACTTC.

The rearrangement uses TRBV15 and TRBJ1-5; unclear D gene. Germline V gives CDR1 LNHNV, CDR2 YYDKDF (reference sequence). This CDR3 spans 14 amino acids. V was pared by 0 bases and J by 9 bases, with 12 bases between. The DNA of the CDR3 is TGTGCCACCAGCAGAGAGGAGGGTCGGATGCCCCAGCATTTT. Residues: CATSREEGRMPQHF.

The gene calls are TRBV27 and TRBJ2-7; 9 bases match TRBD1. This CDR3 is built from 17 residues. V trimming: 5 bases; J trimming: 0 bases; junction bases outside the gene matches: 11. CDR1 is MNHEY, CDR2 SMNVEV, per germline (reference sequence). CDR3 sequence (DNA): TGTGCCAGCAGTAGTCCCGGGACAGGGAGGAGCTCCTACGAGCAGTACTTC. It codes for CASSSPGTGRSSYEQYF.

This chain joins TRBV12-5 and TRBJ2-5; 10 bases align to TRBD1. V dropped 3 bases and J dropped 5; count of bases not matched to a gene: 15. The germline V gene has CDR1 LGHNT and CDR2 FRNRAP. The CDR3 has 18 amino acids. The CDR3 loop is CASGFRAGGQGVVETQYF. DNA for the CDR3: TGTGCTAGTGGTTTTAGAGCTGGCGGACAGGGGGTTGTGGAGACCCAGTACTTC.

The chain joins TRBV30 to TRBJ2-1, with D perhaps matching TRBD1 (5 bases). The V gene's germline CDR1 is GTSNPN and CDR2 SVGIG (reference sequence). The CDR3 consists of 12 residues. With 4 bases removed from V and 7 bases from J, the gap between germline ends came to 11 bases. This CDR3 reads CAWTGQGNEQFF. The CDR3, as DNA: TGTGCCTGGACCGGGCAGGGAAATGAGCAGTTCTTC.

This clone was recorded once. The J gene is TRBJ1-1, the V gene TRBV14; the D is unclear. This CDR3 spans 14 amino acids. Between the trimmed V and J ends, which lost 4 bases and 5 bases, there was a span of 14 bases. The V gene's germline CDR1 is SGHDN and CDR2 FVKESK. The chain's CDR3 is CASSPREKRTEAFF. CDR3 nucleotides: TGTGCCAGCAGCCCTCGGGAGAAAAGGACTGAAGCTTTCTTT.

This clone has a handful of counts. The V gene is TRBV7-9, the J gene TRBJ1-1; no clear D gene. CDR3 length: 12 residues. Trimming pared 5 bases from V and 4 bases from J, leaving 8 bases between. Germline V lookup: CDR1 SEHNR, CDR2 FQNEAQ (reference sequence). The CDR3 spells CASSPRSTEAFF. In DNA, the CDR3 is TGTGCCAGCAGCCCTCGGAGCACTGAAGCTTTCTTT.

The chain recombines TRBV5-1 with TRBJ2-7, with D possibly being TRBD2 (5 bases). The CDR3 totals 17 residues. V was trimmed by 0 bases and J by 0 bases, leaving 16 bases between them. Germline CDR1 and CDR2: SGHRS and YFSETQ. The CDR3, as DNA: TGCGCCAGCAGCTTGGCGGGTGTCGGGATTAACTCCTACGAGCAGTACTTC. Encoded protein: CASSLAGVGINSYEQYF.

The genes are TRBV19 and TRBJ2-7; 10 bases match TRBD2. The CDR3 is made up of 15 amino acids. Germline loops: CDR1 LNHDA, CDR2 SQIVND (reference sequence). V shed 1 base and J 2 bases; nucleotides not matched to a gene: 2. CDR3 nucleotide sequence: TGTGCCAGTAGTATAGGGACTAGCGGAACCTACGAGCAGTACTTC. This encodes CASSIGTSGTYEQYF. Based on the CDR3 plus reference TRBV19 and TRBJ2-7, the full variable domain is DGGITQSPKYLFRKEGQNVTLSCEQNLNHDAMYWYRQDPGQGLRLIYYSQIVNDFQKGDIAEGYSVSREKKESFPLTVTSAQKNPTAFYLCASSIGTSGTYEQYFGPGTRLTVT.

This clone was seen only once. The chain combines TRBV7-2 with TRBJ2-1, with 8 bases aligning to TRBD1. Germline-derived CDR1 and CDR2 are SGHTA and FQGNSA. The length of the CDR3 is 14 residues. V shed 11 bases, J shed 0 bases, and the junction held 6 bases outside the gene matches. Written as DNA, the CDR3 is TGTGCCGAAGGACAGGGAAGCTCCTACAATGAGCAGTTCTTC. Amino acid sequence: CAEGQGSSYNEQFF.

CDR3 loop: CASSLGRNSYEQYF. CDR3 bases: TGTGCCAGTAGCTTGGGACGGAACTCCTACGAGCAGTACTTC. The V gene is TRBV19, the J gene TRBJ2-7; possibly TRBD1 or TRBD2 for D (5 bases each). CDR1 is LNHDA, CDR2 SQIVND, per germline (reference sequence). This CDR3 is 14 amino acids long. V lost 6 bases, J lost 0 bases, and 12 bases lay in between.

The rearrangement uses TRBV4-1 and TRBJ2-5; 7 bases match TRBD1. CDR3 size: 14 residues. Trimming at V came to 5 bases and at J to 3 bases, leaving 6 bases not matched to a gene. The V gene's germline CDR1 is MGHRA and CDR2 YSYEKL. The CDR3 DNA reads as TGCGCCAGCAGCGTGGGACAGACCAAAGAGACCCAGTACTTC. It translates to CASSVGQTKETQYF.

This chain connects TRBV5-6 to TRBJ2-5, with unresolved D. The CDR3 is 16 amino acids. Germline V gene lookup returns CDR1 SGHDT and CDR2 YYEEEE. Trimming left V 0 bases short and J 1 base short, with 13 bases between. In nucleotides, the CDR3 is TGTGCCAGCAGCTTGGCCCACACCAGATTCCAAGAGACCCAGTACTTC. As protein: CASSLAHTRFQETQYF.

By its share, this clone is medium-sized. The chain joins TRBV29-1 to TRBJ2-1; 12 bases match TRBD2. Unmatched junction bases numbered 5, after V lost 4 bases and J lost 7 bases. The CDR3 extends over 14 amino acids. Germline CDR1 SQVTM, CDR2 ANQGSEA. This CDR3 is CSVAPSGRENEQFF. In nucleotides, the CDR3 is TGCAGCGTTGCACCTAGCGGGAGGGAGAATGAGCAGTTCTTC.

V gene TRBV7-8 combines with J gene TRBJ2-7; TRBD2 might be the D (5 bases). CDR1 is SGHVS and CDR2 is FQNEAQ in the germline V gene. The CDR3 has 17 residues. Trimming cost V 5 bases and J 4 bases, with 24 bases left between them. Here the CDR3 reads CASSRNSGLRSLYEQYF. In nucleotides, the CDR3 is TGTGCCAGCAGCCGAAATTCCGGACTCCGAAGCCTTTACGAGCAGTACTTC. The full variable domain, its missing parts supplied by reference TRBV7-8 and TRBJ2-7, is GAGVSQSPRYKVAKRGQDVALRCDPISGHVSLFWYQQALGQGPEFLTYFQNEAQLDKSGLPSDRFFAERPEGSVSTLKIQRTQQEDSAVYLCASSRNSGLRSLYEQYFGPGTRLTVT.